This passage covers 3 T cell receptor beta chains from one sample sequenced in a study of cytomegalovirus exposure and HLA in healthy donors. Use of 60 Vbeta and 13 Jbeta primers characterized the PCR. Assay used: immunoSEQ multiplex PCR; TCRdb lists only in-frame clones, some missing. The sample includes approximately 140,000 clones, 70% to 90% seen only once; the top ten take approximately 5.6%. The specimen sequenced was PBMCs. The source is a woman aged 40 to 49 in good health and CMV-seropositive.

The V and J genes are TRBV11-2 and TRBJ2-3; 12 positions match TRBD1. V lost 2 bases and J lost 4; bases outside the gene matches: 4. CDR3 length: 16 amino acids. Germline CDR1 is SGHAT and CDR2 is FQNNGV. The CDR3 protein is CASSLRDRGQPDTQYF. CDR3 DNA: TGTGCCAGCAGCTTAAGGGACAGGGGGCAGCCAGATACGCAGTATTTT.

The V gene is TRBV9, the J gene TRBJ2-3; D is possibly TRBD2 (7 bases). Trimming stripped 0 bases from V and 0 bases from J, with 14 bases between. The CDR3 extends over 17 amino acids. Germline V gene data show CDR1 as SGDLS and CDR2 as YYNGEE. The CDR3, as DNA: TGTGCCAGCAGCGTAGGGGGGCGGGGGCTAAGCACAGATACGCAGTATTTT. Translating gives CASSVGGRGLSTDTQYF. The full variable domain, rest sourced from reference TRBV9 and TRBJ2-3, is DSGVTQTPKHLITATGQRVTLRCSPRSGDLSVYWYQQSLDQGLQFLIQYYNGEERAKGNILERFSAQQFPDLHSELNLSSLELGDSALYFCASSVGGRGLSTDTQYFGPGTRLTVL.

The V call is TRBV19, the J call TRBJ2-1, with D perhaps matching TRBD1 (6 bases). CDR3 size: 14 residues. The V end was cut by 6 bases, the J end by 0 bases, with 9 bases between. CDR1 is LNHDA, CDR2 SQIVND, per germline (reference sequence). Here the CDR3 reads CASRGQSSYNEQFF. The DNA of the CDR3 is TGTGCCAGTAGAGGACAGAGCTCCTACAATGAGCAGTTCTTC.